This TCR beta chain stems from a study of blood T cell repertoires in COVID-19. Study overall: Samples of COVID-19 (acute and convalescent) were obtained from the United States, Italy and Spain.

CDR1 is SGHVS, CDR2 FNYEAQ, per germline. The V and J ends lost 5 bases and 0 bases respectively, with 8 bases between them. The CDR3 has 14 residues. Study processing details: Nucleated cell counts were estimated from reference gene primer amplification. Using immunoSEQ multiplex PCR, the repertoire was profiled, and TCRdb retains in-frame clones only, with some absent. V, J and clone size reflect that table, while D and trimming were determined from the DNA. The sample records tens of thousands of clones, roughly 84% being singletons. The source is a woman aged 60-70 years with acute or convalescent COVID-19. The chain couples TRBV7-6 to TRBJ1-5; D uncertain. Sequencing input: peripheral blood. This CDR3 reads CASSPGDSNQPQHF. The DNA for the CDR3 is TGTGCCAGCAGCCCGGGAGATAGCAATCAGCCCCAGCATTTT.